Listed below are T cell receptor beta chains from one sample, sequenced in a study of human T cells and chemical hapten exposure. A single record per CDR3 protein comes from TCRdb applying MiXCR to the RACE reads. The sample yields 65,000 to 80,000 distinct CDR3 sequences, roughly 8.6% seen once. Sequencing was performed on whole blood. The receptors shown here come from a male donor in good health. Some clones in this sample may be carry-over from other donors' samples. Both conserved end residues are part of each CDR3. Each record gives: D gene, V gene, J gene, CDR3 protein. The D gene is left open where the match is weak.

d_call: .
v_call: TRBV9
j_call: TRBJ1-1
cdr3_aa: CASSVGRANTEAFF

d_call: .
v_call: TRBV6-5
j_call: TRBJ1-2
cdr3_aa: CASSPGEGLVTF

d_call: .
v_call: TRBV12-3/TRBV12-4
j_call: TRBJ2-1
cdr3_aa: CASSMYGAGAGNEQFF

d_call: .
v_call: TRBV7-2
j_call: TRBJ2-6
cdr3_aa: CASSPGLSSGANVLTF

d_call: .
v_call: TRBV20-1
j_call: TRBJ2-3
cdr3_aa: CSARSSSDSTDTQYF

d_call: TRBD1
v_call: TRBV12-3/TRBV12-4
j_call: TRBJ2-1
cdr3_aa: CASRPRGREGSYNEQFF

d_call: .
v_call: TRBV11-2
j_call: TRBJ2-7
cdr3_aa: CASSWDHSYEQYF

d_call: TRBD2
v_call: TRBV2
j_call: TRBJ2-3
cdr3_aa: CASRKKRGATDTQYF

d_call: .
v_call: TRBV2
j_call: TRBJ1-2
cdr3_aa: CASSEGGYGYTF

d_call: TRBD1
v_call: TRBV7-2
j_call: TRBJ1-4
cdr3_aa: CASSFPTGSGTNEKLFF

d_call: TRBD1
v_call: TRBV7-2
j_call: TRBJ2-3
cdr3_aa: CASSLVGTALTDTQYF

d_call: TRBD2
v_call: TRBV7-2
j_call: TRBJ2-5
cdr3_aa: CASSLGFRDGGQETQYF

d_call: TRBD1
v_call: TRBV5-4
j_call: TRBJ1-1
cdr3_aa: CASSNRGGGTEAFF

d_call: TRBD2
v_call: TRBV7-6
j_call: TRBJ2-1
cdr3_aa: CASSPAAGAGGPYNEQFF

d_call: TRBD2
v_call: TRBV7-2
j_call: TRBJ2-7
cdr3_aa: CASSLDSGGYEQYF

d_call: .
v_call: TRBV3-1
j_call: TRBJ2-5
cdr3_aa: CASSQDMEGGAQETQYF

d_call: TRBD2
v_call: TRBV6-4
j_call: TRBJ2-1
cdr3_aa: CASSPRPIYAAWGLTIHEQFF

d_call: TRBD2
v_call: TRBV3-1
j_call: TRBJ2-2
cdr3_aa: CASSQSGLAGLIFTGELFF

d_call: TRBD1
v_call: TRBV6-6
j_call: TRBJ2-3
cdr3_aa: CARRTGTGGSDTQYF

d_call: TRBD1
v_call: TRBV29-1
j_call: TRBJ2-4
cdr3_aa: CSVKTGGGGQAKNIQYF

d_call: .
v_call: TRBV7-2
j_call: TRBJ2-3
cdr3_aa: CASSLAAGPDTQYF

d_call: TRBD1
v_call: TRBV7-9
j_call: TRBJ1-5
cdr3_aa: CASSHGQGNQPQHF

d_call: .
v_call: TRBV12-3/TRBV12-4
j_call: TRBJ2-1
cdr3_aa: CASSPVPGNGEQFF

d_call: TRBD1
v_call: TRBV9
j_call: TRBJ2-5
cdr3_aa: CASNSGLQGAGETQYF

d_call: .
v_call: TRBV6-6
j_call: TRBJ2-2
cdr3_aa: CASCATDKGTGELFF

d_call: TRBD1
v_call: TRBV12-3/TRBV12-4
j_call: TRBJ1-1
cdr3_aa: CASSPRQGAAAEAFF

d_call: TRBD1
v_call: TRBV6-2/TRBV6-3
j_call: TRBJ2-7
cdr3_aa: CASRTGAALLDEQYF

d_call: TRBD1
v_call: TRBV18
j_call: TRBJ1-1
cdr3_aa: CASSPSGTGTVAFF

d_call: .
v_call: TRBV10-1
j_call: TRBJ2-6
cdr3_aa: CASSDGGNANVLTF

d_call: .
v_call: TRBV11-2
j_call: TRBJ2-1
cdr3_aa: CASSFGEQFF

d_call: TRBD1
v_call: TRBV5-1
j_call: TRBJ2-2
cdr3_aa: CTSSIDRGSIGELFF

d_call: .
v_call: TRBV28
j_call: TRBJ2-1
cdr3_aa: CASSLWGPAGEQFF

d_call: TRBD1
v_call: TRBV12-3/TRBV12-4
j_call: TRBJ1-5
cdr3_aa: CASSSPGQGHNQPQHF

d_call: TRBD2
v_call: TRBV14
j_call: TRBJ2-1
cdr3_aa: CASSQLAGGNEQFF

d_call: TRBD1
v_call: TRBV7-9
j_call: TRBJ1-4
cdr3_aa: CASSRPTGKNEKLFF

d_call: TRBD2
v_call: TRBV20-1
j_call: TRBJ2-1
cdr3_aa: CSAKNGLAGYNEQFF

d_call: TRBD1
v_call: TRBV12-3/TRBV12-4
j_call: TRBJ1-2
cdr3_aa: CASRPTGSGRGYTF